The 18 T cell receptor beta chains presented below share a single source sample, sequenced in a study of blood T cell repertoires in COVID-19 (dated by TCRdb to the early 2020s). Libraries came from the immunoSEQ multiplex PCR assay. TCRdb mirrors the immuneACCESS table, restricted to in-frame sequences. Some clones are absent from its copies; in checked studies, under half trace to an unresolved V gene, and the reason for the others is unknown. The sample table lists around 87,000 clones, around 90% of them with a count of one. The ten most abundant clones make up about 1.5% of the sample. Sequencing was carried out using peripheral blood. The origin of the receptors is a human donor with active COVID-19. The donor label of this sample is uncertain.

This clone was seen a single time. The chain combines TRBV10-3 with TRBJ2-1, with 16 bases fitting TRBD2. Germline V CDR1 and CDR2: ENHRY, SYGVKD. The junction had 9 bases not matched to a gene; V was cut back by 7 bases and J by 9 bases. The CDR3 totals 16 residues. The DNA of the CDR3 is TGTGCCATCATGACCGGGACTAGCGGGGGGGTTGGTGAGCAGTTCTTC. This sequence encodes CAIMTGTSGGVGEQFF.

This chain uses TRBV7-2 with TRBJ1-5; D is unclear. This CDR3 has 15 amino acids. Germline V gene sequence: CDR1 SGHTA, CDR2 FQGNSA. The V and J ends lost 1 base and 2 bases respectively, with 9 bases between them. CDR3 amino acids: CASSLGFSGNQPQHF. The CDR3 nucleotides are TGTGCCAGCAGCTTAGGTTTTAGTGGCAATCAGCCCCAGCATTTT.

CDR3 in amino acids: CAIRAGQGNSPLHF. The CDR3 DNA reads as TGTGCCATCAGGGCAGGACAGGGGAATTCACCCCTCCACTTT. The V and J genes are TRBV10-3 and TRBJ1-6; 9 nucleotides agree with TRBD1. The CDR3 length is 14 residues. With V trimmed by 6 bases and J by 7 bases, 4 bases remained unmatched. Germline lookup yields CDR1 ENHRY and CDR2 SYGVKD.

V usage is TRBV19 and J usage is TRBJ2-3; TRBD2 is a possible D gene (5 bases). Germline CDR1 and CDR2: LNHDA and SQIVND (reference sequence). V was trimmed by 3 bases and J by 1 base, leaving 17 bases between them. CDR3 length: 17 amino acids. The CDR3 region is CASSIGRRGSRTDTQYF. The CDR3 region has the DNA TGTGCCAGTAGTATTGGCCGCCGCGGGTCTCGCACAGATACGCAGTATTTT. Based on the CDR3 plus reference TRBV19 and TRBJ2-3, the full variable domain is DGGITQSPKYLFRKEGQNVTLSCEQNLNHDAMYWYRQDPGQGLRLIYYSQIVNDFQKGDIAEGYSVSREKKESFPLTVTSAQKNPTAFYLCASSIGRRGSRTDTQYFGPGTRLTVL.

The chain uses TRBV5-6 and TRBJ1-6, with D perhaps TRBD1 (6 bases). V lost 5 bases, J lost 9 bases, and 15 bases lay in between. The CDR3 spans 14 residues. Germline V gene sequence: CDR1 SGHDT, CDR2 YYEEEE. CDR3 in DNA: TGTGCCAGCAGTTTGACAGGCTTGGGTTCACCCCTCCACTTT. Its protein is CASSLTGLGSPLHF.

This clone was observed once. The chain carries TRBV6-5 and TRBJ1-2, with D perhaps matching TRBD1 (5 bases). The V gene's germline CDR1 is MNHEY and CDR2 SVGAGI. The CDR3 covers 13 residues. V shed 3 bases and J shed 3 bases, with 8 bases lying between them. CDR3 protein: CASSYLQDYGYTF. The CDR3, as DNA: TGTGCCAGCAGTTATTTACAGGACTATGGCTACACCTTC.

The rearrangement links TRBV6-4 to TRBJ2-7; 14 positions agree with TRBD2. J gave up 1 base and V 1 base, and 12 bases lay outside the gene matches. The CDR3 spans 20 residues. Germline assignment: CDR1 MRHNA and CDR2 SNTAGT. The CDR3 spells CASSDFRATSGGARSYEQYF. CDR3 DNA sequence: TGTGCCAGCAGTGACTTTAGGGCGACTAGCGGGGGGGCGCGGTCCTACGAGCAGTACTTC.

The rearrangement joins TRBV5-8 to TRBJ1-1, with 8 positions matching TRBD1. The CDR3 has 11 residues. V was pared by 4 bases and J by 9 bases, with 2 bases of the junction left unmatched. CDR1 and CDR2 from the germline V gene are SGHTS and YDEGEE. The CDR3 loop reads CASSRTGKAFF. DNA of the CDR3: TGTGCCAGCAGCCGGACAGGGAAAGCTTTCTTT. Drawing the rest from reference TRBV5-8 and TRBJ1-1, the complete variable domain is EAGVTQSPTHLIKTRGQQATLRCSPISGHTSVYWYQQALGLGLQFLLWYDEGEERNRGNFPPRFSGRQFPNYSSELNVNALELEDSALYLCASSRTGKAFFGQGTRLTVV.

The V and J genes are TRBV12-3 or TRBV12-4 and TRBJ2-7; a possible D gene is TRBD1 (6 bases). The germline V and J ends were trimmed by 5 bases and 4 bases, with 9 bases remaining between them. The CDR3 contains 12 residues. CDR3 in amino acids: CASSKTGYEQYF. CDR3 coding DNA: TGTGCCAGCAGTAAGACAGGTTACGAGCAGTACTTC.

The CDR3 here is CASSLEMAGDSPLHF. The CDR3 DNA is TGTGCCAGCAGCTTGGAGATGGCCGGGGATTCACCCCTCCACTTT. The rearrangement uses TRBV5-6 and TRBJ1-6; D not certain. This CDR3 comprises 15 residues. V lost 0 bases and J 8 bases, leaving 12 bases between the germline ends. Per the germline V gene, CDR1 is SGHDT and CDR2 is YYEEEE.

V usage is TRBV19 and J usage is TRBJ2-2; the match to TRBD1 covers 8 bases. CDR1 and CDR2 from the germline V gene are LNHDA and SQIVND (reference sequence). The CDR3 sequence is 16 residues long. The trim removed 4 bases at V and 6 bases at J, leaving 10 bases unmatched. The CDR3 is CASSRQGRGFPGELFF. CDR3 DNA sequence: TGTGCCAGTAGTAGACAGGGGAGAGGGTTTCCCGGGGAGCTGTTTTTT.

This chain uses TRBV27 with TRBJ2-5; 11 bases match TRBD2. The CDR3 is made up of 17 amino acids. The J segment lost 2 bases and the V segment lost 0 bases, leaving 5 bases of the junction unmatched. Germline V gives CDR1 MNHEY, CDR2 SMNVEV (reference sequence). In DNA form, the CDR3 reads TGTGCCAGCAGTTTATCGATAGCGGGGGGGCCACAAGAGACCCAGTACTTC. It encodes CASSLSIAGGPQETQYF.

The J gene is TRBJ1-2, the V gene TRBV9; 7 bases are a match to TRBD1. This CDR3 has 15 amino acids. Trimming cost V 4 bases and J 4 bases; bases outside gene matches: 10. Germline V gene lookup returns CDR1 SGDLS and CDR2 YYNGEE. The CDR3 spells CASSPTGQAPYGYTF. DNA for the CDR3: TGTGCCAGCAGCCCGACCGGACAGGCCCCCTATGGCTACACCTTC.

This clone was detected only once. V is TRBV28 and J is TRBJ2-7; D is perhaps TRBD2 (5 bases). CDR1 and CDR2 (germline): MDHEN, SYDVKM. V lost 6 bases, J lost 2 bases, and 14 bases lay in between. The CDR3 length is 14 residues. In DNA, the CDR3 is TGTGCCAGCAGCCCCGGCTCGACTACCTACGAGCAGTACTTC. As protein: CASSPGSTTYEQYF. The variable domain in full, completed from reference TRBV28 and TRBJ2-7, reads DVKVTQSSRYLVKRTGEKVFLECVQDMDHENMFWYRQDPGLGLRLIYFSYDVKMKEKGDIPEGYSVSREKKERFSLILESASTNQTSMYLCASSPGSTTYEQYFGPGTRLTVT.

This chain uses TRBV13 with TRBJ2-3, with TRBD2 as a possible D gene (6 bases). The germline CDR1 and CDR2 sequences are PRHDT and FYEKMQ (reference sequence). The CDR3 extends over 15 amino acids. Trimming removed 3 bases at V and 0 bases at J, with 10 bases between. CDR3 residues: CASSFGTSSTDTQYF. The DNA of the CDR3 is TGTGCCAGCAGCTTCGGGACTTCTAGCACAGATACGCAGTATTTT.

The chain couples TRBV7-9 to TRBJ1-5; D not resolved. Deletions cut 5 bases from V and 4 bases from J, with 9 bases between. This CDR3 spans 13 amino acids. The germline CDR1 and CDR2 sequences are SEHNR and FQNEAQ (reference sequence). The CDR3 spells CASSRTSNQPQHF. The CDR3 region has the DNA TGTGCCAGCAGCCGGACTTCAAATCAGCCCCAGCATTTT.

J is TRBJ2-5 and V is TRBV25-1; 8 bases agree with TRBD2. This CDR3 contains 16 residues. Trimming at V came to 0 bases and at J to 5 bases, leaving 8 bases not matched to a gene. Germline V gene sequence: CDR1 MGHDK, CDR2 SYGVNS. The CDR3 coding sequence is TGTGCCAGCAGTGAATATCGGATCGCGGGGGGCGAGACCCAGTACTTC. As protein: CASSEYRIAGGETQYF.

The chain carries TRBV27 and TRBJ2-1, with TRBD2 matching 7 bases. This CDR3 contains 17 residues. V trimming: 1 base; J trimming: 0 bases; junction bases outside the gene matches: 6. From germline, CDR1 is MNHEY and CDR2 SMNVEV (reference sequence). The CDR3 DNA reads TGTGCCAGCAGTTTATACGGCGGGGGAATCTCCTACAATGAGCAGTTCTTC. Residues: CASSLYGGGISYNEQFF.